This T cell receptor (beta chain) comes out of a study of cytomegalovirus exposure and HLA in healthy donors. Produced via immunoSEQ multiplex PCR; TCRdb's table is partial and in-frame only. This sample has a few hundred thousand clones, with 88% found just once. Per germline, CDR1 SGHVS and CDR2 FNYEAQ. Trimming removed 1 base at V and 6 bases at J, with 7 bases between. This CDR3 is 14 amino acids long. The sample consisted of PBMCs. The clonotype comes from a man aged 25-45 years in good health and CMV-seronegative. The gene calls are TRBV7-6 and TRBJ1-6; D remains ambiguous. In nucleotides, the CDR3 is TGTGCCAGCAGCTTAGGCAGTGCTAATTCACCCCTCCACTTT. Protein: CASSLGSANSPLHF.